Listed here is a single TCR beta chain. The record originates from a study of control samples from healthy donors and cancer patients. Assay used: immunoSEQ multiplex PCR; TCRdb lists only in-frame clones, some missing. This repertoire shows 150,000 to 180,000 clones, approximately 96% found once; its top ten account for around 5.4%. The CDR3 covers 13 residues. Trimming pared 0 bases from V and 1 base from J, leaving 5 bases between. Looked up from germline, CDR1 is SGHNT and CDR2 is YYREEE (reference sequence). Sequences were obtained from blood. The receptor comes from a middle-aged man in good health. This chain joins TRBV5-4 and TRBJ2-7; D ambiguous. The CDR3 here is CASSLVGSYEQYF. CDR3 nucleotide sequence: TGTGCCAGCAGCTTGGTGGGGTCCTACGAGCAGTACTTC.